This TCR beta chain came from a study of T cells in Graves' hyperthyroidism and ophthalmopathy. Study-wide results and caveats: Among clonotypes expanded in thyroid above 0.001, most were also found in blood.

What was amplified from RNA transcripts were TCR beta CDR3 regions. TCR CDR3 regions were first amplified by RT-PCR with HTBI primers. TCRdb re-analysed the multiplex PCR reads in MiXCR, keeping a single row per CDR3 protein. Among about 260,000 distinct CDR3 sequences listed, less than 30% were seen once. Germline lookup yields CDR1 SNHLY and CDR2 FYNNEI. This CDR3 comprises 17 residues. J lost 0 bases, V lost 4 bases, and 9 bases had no gene match. Regarding this clonotype: Its antigen is currently unknown.

V is TRBV2 and J is TRBJ2-7, with 10 bases fitting TRBD2. The sequenced sample was blood. The TCR comes from a man in his forties with Graves' hyperthyroidism that later progressed to Graves' ophthalmopathy. The CDR3 sequence is CASSGLAGDLTSYEQYF. CDR3 sequence (DNA): TGTGCCAGCAGTGGGCTAGCGGGAGATCTAACCTCCTACGAGCAGTACTTC.